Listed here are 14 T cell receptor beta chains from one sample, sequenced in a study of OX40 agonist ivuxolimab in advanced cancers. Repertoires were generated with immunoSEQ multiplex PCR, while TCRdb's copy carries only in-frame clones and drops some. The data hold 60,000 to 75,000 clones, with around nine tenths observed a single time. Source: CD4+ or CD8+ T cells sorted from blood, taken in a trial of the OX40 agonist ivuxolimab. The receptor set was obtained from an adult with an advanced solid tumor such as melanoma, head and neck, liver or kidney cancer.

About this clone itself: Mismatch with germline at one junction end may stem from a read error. CDR3 sequence reads: CAGSYRGASYGYTF. The CDR3 nucleotides read TGTGCCGGCAGTTACCGCGGGGCGAGCTATGGCTACACCTTC. The V call is TRBV6-5, the J call TRBJ1-2; perhaps TRBD1 as D (5 bases). The CDR3 spans 14 residues. Germline CDR1 and CDR2: MNHEY and SVGAGI.

The CDR3 loop is CASSDWTPGGMNTEAFF. The DNA for the CDR3 is TGTGCCAGCAGTGATTGGACCCCCGGAGGGATGAACACTGAAGCTTTCTTT. The chain has TRBV2 and TRBJ1-1; unclear D gene. From germline, CDR1 is SNHLY and CDR2 FYNNEI. Trimming removed 3 bases from V and 0 bases from J, with 17 bases in between. The length of the CDR3 is 17 residues.

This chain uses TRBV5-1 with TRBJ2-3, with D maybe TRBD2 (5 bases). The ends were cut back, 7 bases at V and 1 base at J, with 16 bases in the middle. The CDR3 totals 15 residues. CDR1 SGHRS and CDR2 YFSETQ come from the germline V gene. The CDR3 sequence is CASSRQTTRTDTQYF. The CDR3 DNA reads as TGCGCCAGCTCTCGTCAGACTACCCGCACAGATACGCAGTATTTT.

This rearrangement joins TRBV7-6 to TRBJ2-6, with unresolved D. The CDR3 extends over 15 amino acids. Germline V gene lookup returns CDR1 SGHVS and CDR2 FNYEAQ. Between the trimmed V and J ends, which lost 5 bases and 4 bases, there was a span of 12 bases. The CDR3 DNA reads TGTGCCAGCAGCCAAATAGCCCCCGGGGCCAACGTCCTGACTTTC. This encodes CASSQIAPGANVLTF.

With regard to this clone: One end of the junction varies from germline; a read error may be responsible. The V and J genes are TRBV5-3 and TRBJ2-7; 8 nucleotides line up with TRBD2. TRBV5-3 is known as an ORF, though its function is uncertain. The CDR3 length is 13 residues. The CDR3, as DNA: TGTGCCAGCAGCTTGGCTAGCGGGTACGAGCAGTACTTC. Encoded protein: CASSLASGYEQYF.

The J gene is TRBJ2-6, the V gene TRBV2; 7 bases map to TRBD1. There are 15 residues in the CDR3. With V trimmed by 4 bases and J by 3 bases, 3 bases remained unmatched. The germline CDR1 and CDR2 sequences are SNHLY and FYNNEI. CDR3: CASSGAGGGANVLTF. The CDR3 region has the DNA TGTGCCAGCAGTGGGGCAGGGGGTGGGGCCAACGTCCTGACTTTC.

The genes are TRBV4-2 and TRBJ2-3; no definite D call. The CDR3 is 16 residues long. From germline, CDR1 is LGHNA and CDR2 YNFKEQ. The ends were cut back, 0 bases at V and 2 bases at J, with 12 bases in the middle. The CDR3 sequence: CASSQDPGRFTDTQYF. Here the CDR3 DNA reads TGTGCCAGCAGCCAAGACCCCGGGCGGTTCACAGATACGCAGTATTTT.

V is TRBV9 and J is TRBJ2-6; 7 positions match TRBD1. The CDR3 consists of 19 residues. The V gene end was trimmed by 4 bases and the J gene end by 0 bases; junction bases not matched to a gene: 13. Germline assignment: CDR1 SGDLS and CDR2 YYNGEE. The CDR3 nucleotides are TGTGCCAGCAGCCCTGCCCCCACAGGGGTCAACTCTGGGGCCAACGTCCTGACTTTC. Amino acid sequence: CASSPAPTGVNSGANVLTF.

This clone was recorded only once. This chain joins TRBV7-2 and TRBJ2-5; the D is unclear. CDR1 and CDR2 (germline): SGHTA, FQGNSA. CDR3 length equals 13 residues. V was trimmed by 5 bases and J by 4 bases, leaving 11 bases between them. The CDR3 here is CASSLLRRETQYF. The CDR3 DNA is TGTGCCAGCAGCCTACTGCGTCGAGAGACCCAGTACTTC.

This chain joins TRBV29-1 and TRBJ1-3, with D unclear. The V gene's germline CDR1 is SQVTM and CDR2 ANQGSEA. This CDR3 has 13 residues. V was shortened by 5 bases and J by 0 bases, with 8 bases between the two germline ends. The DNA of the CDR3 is TGCAGCGTTTTCCTGGGCTCTGGAAACACCATATATTTT. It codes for CSVFLGSGNTIYF.

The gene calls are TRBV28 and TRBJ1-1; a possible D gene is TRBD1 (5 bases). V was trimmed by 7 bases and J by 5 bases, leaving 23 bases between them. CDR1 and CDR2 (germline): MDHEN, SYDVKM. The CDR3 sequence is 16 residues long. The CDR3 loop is CASTQSPPGGQTEAFF. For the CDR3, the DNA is TGTGCCAGCACCCAGTCTCCCCCCGGTGGACAAACTGAAGCTTTCTTT. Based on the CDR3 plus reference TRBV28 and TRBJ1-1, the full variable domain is DVKVTQSSRYLVKRTGEKVFLECVQDMDHENMFWYRQDPGLGLRLIYFSYDVKMKEKGDIPEGYSVSREKKERFSLILESASTNQTSMYLCASTQSPPGGQTEAFFGQGTRLTVV.

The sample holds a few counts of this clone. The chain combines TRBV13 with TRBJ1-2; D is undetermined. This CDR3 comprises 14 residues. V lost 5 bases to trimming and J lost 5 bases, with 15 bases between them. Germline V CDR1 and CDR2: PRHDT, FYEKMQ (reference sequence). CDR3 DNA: TGTGCCAGCAGCCCTCGAAACCTCCCTTATGGCTACACCTTC. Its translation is CASSPRNLPYGYTF.

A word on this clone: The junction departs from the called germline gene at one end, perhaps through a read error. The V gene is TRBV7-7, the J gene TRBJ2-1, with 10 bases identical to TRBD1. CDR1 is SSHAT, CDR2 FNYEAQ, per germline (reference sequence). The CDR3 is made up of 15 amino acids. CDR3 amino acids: CASSPRQGAGNEQFF. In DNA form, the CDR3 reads TGTGCTAGCAGCCCCAGACAGGGGGCAGGGAATGAGCAGTTCTTC.

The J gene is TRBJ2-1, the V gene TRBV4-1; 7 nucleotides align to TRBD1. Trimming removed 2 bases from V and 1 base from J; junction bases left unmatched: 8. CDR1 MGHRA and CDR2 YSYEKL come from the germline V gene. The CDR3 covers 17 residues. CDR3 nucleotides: TGCGCCAGCAGCCAACCACGCACGGGACAGTCCTACAATGAGCAGTTCTTC. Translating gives CASSQPRTGQSYNEQFF.